These 25 T cell receptor beta chains were all obtained from the same sample, sequenced in a study of identical twins. TCRdb reanalysed the 5' RACE reads using MiXCR and keeps one entry per CDR3 protein. Found here are about 790,000 distinct CDR3 sequences, 15% to 20% of them singletons; the top ten hold about an eighth. These sequences were also reported in another study, on T cells expressing NK-cell markers.

Sequencing input: PBMCs. These receptors came from a woman aged 18-35 years in good health.

Only a few counts were recorded for this clonotype. J is TRBJ2-1 and V is TRBV7-2; 8 nucleotides match TRBD2. Per the germline V gene, CDR1 is SGHTA and CDR2 is FQGNSA. Germline trimming cut 1 base from V and 2 bases from J; bases unmatched to any gene: 7. There are 17 residues in the CDR3. CDR3 nucleotides: TGTGCCAGCAGCTTAGTGTGGGCGGGGGGCACCTACAATGAGCAGTTCTTC. Protein sequence: CASSLVWAGGTYNEQFF.

A few counts support this clonotype. This chain uses TRBV6-5 with TRBJ2-3; 16 bases line up with TRBD2. Germline-derived CDR1 and CDR2 are MNHEY and SVGAGI. V shed 4 bases, J shed 11 bases, and the junction held 9 bases outside the gene matches. CDR3 length: 16 amino acids. The CDR3 coding sequence is TGTGCCAGCAGTTTGAAACCGGGACTAGCGGGGGGGCGGCAGTATTTT. The encoded protein is CASSLKPGLAGGRQYF.

The chain uses TRBV6-4 and TRBJ2-2; D gene unclear. This CDR3 region has 15 residues. With 10 bases removed from V and 6 bases from J, the gap between germline ends came to 21 bases. Germline lookup yields CDR1 MRHNA and CDR2 SNTAGT. Here the CDR3 DNA reads TGTGCCACCCGATTGGGTCCCCAGGACGCCGGGGAGCTGTTTTTT. It specifies CATRLGPQDAGELFF.

The chain uses TRBV7-9 and TRBJ2-7; TRBD1 might be the D (5 bases). The CDR3 runs to 14 residues. Germline V gene sequence: CDR1 SEHNR, CDR2 FQNEAQ (reference sequence). The germline V and J ends were trimmed by 2 bases and 5 bases, with 13 bases remaining between them. The CDR3 DNA reads TGTGCCAGCAGCTTAAGTTATGCAGGGAACGAGCAGTACTTC. Its protein product is CASSLSYAGNEQYF.

Only a few counts were recorded for this clonotype. The V call is TRBV6-5, the J call TRBJ2-2; 9 bases match TRBD2. Germline V gene sequence: CDR1 MNHEY, CDR2 SVGAGI. This CDR3 region has 19 residues. Germline trimming cut 4 bases from V and 6 bases from J; bases unmatched to any gene: 18. CDR3 residues: CASSSPPGGGGARPGELFF. The CDR3 DNA is TGTGCCAGCAGTTCCCCCCCTGGTGGCGGGGGGGCCCGTCCCGGGGAGCTGTTTTTT.

The rearrangement links TRBV4-3 to TRBJ2-7; D gene unclear. Germline V lookup: CDR1 LGHNA, CDR2 YSLEER. Trimming took off 4 bases at V and 6 bases at J, with 19 bases between the two ends. This CDR3 has 15 residues. The CDR3 DNA sequence: TGCGCCAGCAGCCCGCAGAAAACTCCTCTGGCCGAGCAGTACTTC. Its translation: CASSPQKTPLAEQYF.

The rearrangement joins TRBV20-1 to TRBJ2-3; D unresolved. Trimming stripped 7 bases from V and 5 bases from J, with 10 bases between. This CDR3 is built from 11 residues. Germline lookup yields CDR1 DFQATT and CDR2 SNEGSKA (reference sequence). For the CDR3, the DNA is TGCAGTGTATCGCCCGGAGATACGCAGTATTTT. Amino acids: CSVSPGDTQYF.

This clonotype was found many times. The chain has TRBV20-1 and TRBJ1-5; 9 bases agree with TRBD1. The trim removed 5 bases at V and 6 bases at J, leaving 14 bases unmatched. The CDR3 covers 16 residues. CDR1 DFQATT and CDR2 SNEGSKA come from the germline V gene (reference sequence). The CDR3: CSAQKAGDRESQPQHF. CDR3 coding DNA: TGCAGTGCTCAGAAGGCCGGGGACAGGGAGTCTCAGCCCCAGCATTTT.

The chain joins TRBV5-1 to TRBJ1-2; 11 positions match TRBD1. The trim removed 2 bases at V and 6 bases at J, leaving 6 bases unmatched. Looked up from germline, CDR1 is SGHRS and CDR2 is YFSETQ. CDR3 length equals 15 residues. The CDR3 loop reads CASSLGGTGGDGYTF. The CDR3 nucleotides read TGCGCCAGCAGCTTAGGCGGGACAGGGGGAGATGGCTACACCTTC.

This clonotype was recorded a few times. The genes are TRBV4-2 and TRBJ2-1; 11 nucleotides line up with TRBD2. The CDR3 is 19 residues long. From germline, CDR1 is LGHNA and CDR2 YNFKEQ. Germline trimming cut 3 bases from V and 5 bases from J; bases unmatched to any gene: 15. In DNA, the CDR3 is TGTGCCAGCAGCCACTTCGAACCTCTAGCGGGGGGTTCCCACAATGAGCAGTTCTTC. Protein product: CASSHFEPLAGGSHNEQFF.

CDR3 sequence reads: CSAKTSGNSYEQYF. DNA for the CDR3: TGCAGTGCTAAAACTAGCGGAAACTCCTACGAGCAGTACTTC. The V and J genes are TRBV20-1 and TRBJ2-7, with 8 positions matching TRBD2. CDR1 DFQATT and CDR2 SNEGSKA come from the germline V gene (reference sequence). The CDR3 consists of 14 residues. With V trimmed by 4 bases and J by 0 bases, 5 bases remained unmatched.

This chain uses TRBV10-3 with TRBJ2-2, with D hard to call. This CDR3 region has 16 residues. CDR1 and CDR2 from the germline V gene are ENHRY and SYGVKD. The V and J ends lost 4 bases and 2 bases respectively, with 14 bases between them. CDR3 in amino acids: CAISGPLSANTGELFF. CDR3 bases: TGTGCCATCAGTGGACCCCTTTCAGCTAACACCGGGGAGCTGTTTTTT.

This clonotype came up many times. J is TRBJ1-5 and V is TRBV20-1, with a possible D match to TRBD1 (5 bases). Trimming removed 4 bases at V and 7 bases at J, with 23 bases between. The CDR3 is 16 amino acids. Germline values: CDR1 DFQATT, CDR2 SNEGSKA (reference sequence). The CDR3 region is CSAKSSAGDSRQPQHF. The CDR3 bases are TGCAGTGCTAAGAGTTCGGCGGGGGATTCACGGCAGCCCCAGCATTTT.

This clonotype was seen only a few times. V usage is TRBV27 and J usage is TRBJ1-1; D might be TRBD1 (5 bases). Trimming cost V 7 bases and J 1 base, with 13 bases left between them. CDR3 length: 14 amino acids. The germline CDR1 and CDR2 sequences are MNHEY and SMNVEV (reference sequence). CDR3 coding DNA: TGTGCCAGCATGCCAGGGAGCAGGAACACTGAAGCTTTCTTT. This encodes CASMPGSRNTEAFF.

The chain joins TRBV6-5 to TRBJ2-3; D gene uncertain. Deletions cut 2 bases from V and 1 base from J, with 7 bases between. This CDR3 contains 14 residues. Germline V CDR1 and CDR2: MNHEY, SVGAGI. CDR3 DNA: TGTGCCAGCAGTTACCGGCAAGGCACAGATACGCAGTATTTT. Translated: CASSYRQGTDTQYF.

The rearrangement uses TRBV4-3 and TRBJ2-1; 8 bases are a match to TRBD2. Germline V gene sequence: CDR1 LGHNA, CDR2 YSLEER. The CDR3 runs 15 residues. V trimming: 5 bases; J trimming: 7 bases; junction bases outside the gene matches: 10. The chain's CDR3 is CASSVMRGRTNEQFF. CDR3 DNA: TGCGCCAGCAGCGTTATGCGCGGGAGGACAAATGAGCAGTTCTTC.

This clonotype has a handful of counts. The chain joins TRBV7-9 to TRBJ1-2; possible D gene TRBD1, 6 bases. In germline, CDR1 is SEHNR, CDR2 FQNEAQ (reference sequence). This CDR3 is 13 amino acids long. The germline V and J ends were trimmed by 5 bases and 6 bases, with 13 bases remaining between them. This CDR3 is CASSPQGLDGYTF. The DNA of the CDR3 is TGTGCCAGCAGCCCTCAGGGGCTTGATGGCTACACCTTC.

This clonotype was seen a few times. The chain has TRBV11-2 and TRBJ2-1; a weak D match, TRBD2 (6 bases). V lost 2 bases, J lost 10 bases, and 15 bases lay in between. The CDR3 contains 14 residues. Germline-derived CDR1 and CDR2 are SGHAT and FQNNGV. For the CDR3, the DNA is TGTGCCAGCAGCTTAAGTAGCGGTCGGTTCGAGCAGTTCTTC. Its translation is CASSLSSGRFEQFF.

This clonotype appeared a few times. This chain connects TRBV7-9 to TRBJ1-2; maybe TRBD1 (5 bases). The CDR3 covers 13 residues. Per germline, CDR1 SEHNR and CDR2 FQNEAQ (reference sequence). The V gene lost 5 bases and the J gene lost 6 bases, with 13 bases spanning the gap. CDR3 amino acids: CASSRDSINGYTF. CDR3 DNA: TGTGCCAGCAGCCGTGACAGTATCAATGGCTACACCTTC.

The gene calls are TRBV13 and TRBJ1-1; 9 bases fit TRBD1. The CDR3 is 16 amino acids. With 5 bases clipped from V and 3 bases from J, the junction kept 10 bases outside the gene matches. CDR1 is PRHDT, CDR2 FYEKMQ, per germline (reference sequence). The CDR3 protein is CASSTTGGGTDTEAFF. As DNA, the CDR3 is TGTGCCAGCAGCACGACAGGGGGGGGTACGGACACTGAAGCTTTCTTT.

The rearrangement joins TRBV7-9 to TRBJ2-7; D tentatively reads TRBD1 or TRBD2 (7 bases each). Between the trimmed V and J ends, which lost 7 bases and 1 base, there was a span of 17 bases. Germline values: CDR1 SEHNR, CDR2 FQNEAQ (reference sequence). The CDR3 is made up of 15 amino acids. The CDR3 DNA follows: TGTGCCAGCACCTCCGGGGGGACAGATTCCTACGAGCAGTACTTC. Protein product: CASTSGGTDSYEQYF.

The table lists this clonotype with a few counts. J is TRBJ2-5 and V is TRBV7-9; weak D call: TRBD2 (6 bases). The germline V gene encodes CDR1 SEHNR and CDR2 FQNEAQ (reference sequence). The CDR3 loop spans 14 amino acids. Between the trimmed V and J ends, which lost 3 bases and 4 bases, there was a span of 12 bases. CDR3 bases: TGTGCCAGCAGCTTCGCGGGGAGGAGAGAGACCCAGTACTTC. Translating gives CASSFAGRRETQYF.

This clonotype came up a few times. The chain has TRBV29-1 and TRBJ2-7, with a weak D call TRBD2 (7 bases). V was cut by 0 bases and J by 1 base, with 16 bases left in between. The CDR3 consists of 16 residues. Germline V CDR1 and CDR2: SQVTM, ANQGSEA. CDR3 sequence (DNA): TGCAGCGTTGAAGATCTTGCGGGGGCGGGTTCCTACGAGCAGTACTTC. This encodes CSVEDLAGAGSYEQYF.

This clonotype was detected a few times. J is TRBJ2-5 and V is TRBV12-3 or TRBV12-4; unclear D gene. The CDR3 totals 14 residues. V lost 0 bases and J lost 6, with 11 bases in between. In DNA form, the CDR3 reads TGTGCCAGCAGTTTAGCGCCCGGGTTTAAGACCCAGTACTTC. This codes for CASSLAPGFKTQYF.

J is TRBJ2-7 and V is TRBV7-9; D is perhaps TRBD1 or TRBD2 (5 bases each). The CDR3 is made up of 13 amino acids. The V and J ends lost 5 bases and 6 bases respectively, with 14 bases between them. The germline V gene has CDR1 SEHNR and CDR2 FQNEAQ (reference sequence). The CDR3 sequence is CASSAQDFGEQYF. CDR3 bases: TGTGCCAGCAGCGCACAGGACTTTGGCGAGCAGTACTTC.